This T cell receptor (beta chain) was recorded in a study of Ad26.COV2.S vaccination and SARS-CoV-2 variants. In the study overall: Donor was in the COV1001 Ad26.COV2.S trial arm.

TCRdb's copy holds only in-frame clones and misses some; the assay was immunoSEQ multiplex PCR. In the table there are just over 350,000 clones, around 83% of which are singletons. Trimming took 1 base from V and 3 from J, leaving 13 bases between them. This CDR3 comprises 15 residues. The germline V gene has CDR1 SEHNR and CDR2 FQNEAQ (reference sequence). Treatment noted: over 15 received Ad26.COV2.S at low or high dose, single or two shots; several received placebo; per-sample allocation not given. Sampling took place 63 days after the first vaccine or placebo injection. Broader study findings: People who got the vaccine had more spike-specific TCR breadth than people who got placebo.

Concerning this clone itself: Its antigen is as yet unknown.

This specimen was peripheral blood, taken in a trial of Ad26.COV2.S vaccine versus placebo. This TCR came from a person aged 18-65 years who received the Ad26.COV2.S COVID-19 vaccine or a placebo. The chain links TRBV7-9 to TRBJ2-7, with TRBD1 as a possible D gene (6 bases). In DNA, the CDR3 is TGTGCCAGCAGCTTAGATGGGGGCAATTTCTACGAGCAGTACTTC. Translation gives CASSLDGGNFYEQYF.